These T cell receptor beta chains were read from a single sample in a study of T cells after yellow fever vaccination. TCRdb recomputed calls from the 5' RACE reads with MiXCR, one row per CDR3 protein. This sample carries about 360,000 distinct CDR3 sequences, roughly 6.1% of them seen once, and the ten largest clones take approximately 16%. Sequencing was performed on PBMCs, taken 5 days after the yellow fever booster vaccination. The source is a man in his thirties or forties who received the YFV17D yellow fever vaccine. Both conserved end residues are part of each CDR3. Each record gives: J gene, D gene, V gene, clone size, CDR3 protein, CDR3 DNA. D genes are given only for firm matches. Expanded clones are given a class, and other clones once, few, many or no size at all.

j_call: TRBJ1-4
d_call: -
v_call: TRBV7-9
clone_size: many
cdr3_aa: CASSWGGSNEKLFF
cdr3_nt: TGTGCCAGCAGCTGGGGCGGATCTAATGAAAAACTGTTTTTT

j_call: TRBJ2-7
d_call: -
v_call: TRBV5-6
clone_size: many
cdr3_aa: CASSYHRKGTAYEQYF
cdr3_nt: TGTGCCAGCAGCTACCATAGGAAAGGAACAGCCTACGAGCAGTACTTC

j_call: TRBJ2-7
d_call: -
v_call: TRBV5-4
clone_size: many
cdr3_aa: CASSTGGRVRQYF
cdr3_nt: TGTGCCAGCAGCACTGGGGGCAGGGTGCGGCAGTACTTC

j_call: TRBJ1-6
d_call: TRBD1
v_call: TRBV16
clone_size: -
cdr3_aa: CASSPSWGTGDSPLHF
cdr3_nt: TGTGCCAGCAGCCCGTCGTGGGGGACAGGGGATTCACCCCTCCACTTT

j_call: TRBJ2-7
d_call: -
v_call: TRBV29-1
clone_size: many
cdr3_aa: CSVPILYEQYF
cdr3_nt: TGCAGCGTCCCGATACTCTACGAGCAGTACTTC

j_call: TRBJ2-7
d_call: TRBD2
v_call: TRBV5-1
clone_size: many
cdr3_aa: CASSPGPAGAFYEQYF
cdr3_nt: TGCGCCAGCAGCCCAGGACCAGCGGGAGCCTTCTACGAGCAGTACTTC

j_call: TRBJ2-7
d_call: -
v_call: TRBV12-3/TRBV12-4
clone_size: few
cdr3_aa: CASSSTGPDEQYF
cdr3_nt: TGTGCCAGCAGTTCTACCGGGCCAGACGAGCAGTACTTC

j_call: TRBJ2-1
d_call: -
v_call: TRBV20-1
clone_size: few
cdr3_aa: CSARGGLQSEQFF
cdr3_nt: TGCAGTGCTAGAGGCGGTCTACAGTCCGAGCAGTTCTTC

j_call: TRBJ2-4
d_call: TRBD1
v_call: TRBV20-1
clone_size: -
cdr3_aa: CSARIQGLDIQYF
cdr3_nt: TGCAGTGCAAGAATACAGGGGCTGGACATTCAGTACTTC

j_call: TRBJ2-2
d_call: -
v_call: TRBV16
clone_size: many
cdr3_aa: CASSHVHNTGELFF
cdr3_nt: TGTGCCAGCAGCCACGTTCACAACACCGGGGAGCTGTTTTTT

j_call: TRBJ2-7
d_call: TRBD2
v_call: TRBV5-1
clone_size: many
cdr3_aa: CASSPRGIAGASEQYF
cdr3_nt: TGCGCCAGCAGCCCCCGAGGGATAGCGGGGGCATCCGAGCAGTACTTC

j_call: TRBJ2-1
d_call: TRBD2
v_call: TRBV20-1
clone_size: -
cdr3_aa: CSAVGTSGRAVGEQFF
cdr3_nt: TGCAGTGCTGTTGGGACTAGCGGGAGAGCCGTGGGTGAGCAGTTCTTC

j_call: TRBJ2-2
d_call: TRBD2
v_call: TRBV6-2/TRBV6-3
clone_size: many
cdr3_aa: CASSYSREGSGELFF
cdr3_nt: TGTGCCAGCAGTTACTCGCGGGAGGGAAGCGGGGAGCTGTTTTTT